This T cell receptor (beta chain) was retrieved from a study of T-cell reconstitution after alpha-beta-depleted transplantation in children. TCRbeta library preparation incorporated unique molecular identifiers. TCRdb recomputed calls from the PCR reads with MiXCR, one row per CDR3 protein. The sample has fewer than 200,000 distinct CDR3 sequences; about 6.4% are singletons. This clonotype was seen a few times. J lost 5 bases, V lost 1 base, and 3 bases had no gene match. CDR1 is GTSNPN and CDR2 is SVGIG in the germline V gene (reference sequence). The CDR3 has 13 amino acids. This sample comprised PBMCs from the stem cell graft donor, obtained from the stem cell graft. This receptor was identified in a human donor who donated a stem cell graft to a child with Wiskott-Aldrich syndrome. V usage is TRBV30 and J usage is TRBJ1-1; TRBD1 aligns across 8 bases. The DNA for the CDR3 is TGTGCCTGGAGTGACGACAGGGGAACTGAAGCTTTCTTT. Protein sequence: CAWSDDRGTEAFF. Using reference TRBV30 and TRBJ1-1 for the parts outside the CDR3, the full variable domain is SQTIHQWPATLVQPVGSPLSLECTVEGTSNPNLYWYRQAAGRGLQLLFYSVGIGQISSEVPQNLSASRPQDRQFILSSKKLLLSDSGFYLCAWSDDRGTEAFFGQGTRLTVV.